The next 23 T cell receptor beta chains were all read from a single sample in a study of cytomegalovirus exposure and HLA in healthy donors. The PCR used 60 Vbeta and 13 Jbeta primers. Only in-frame clones appear in the TCRdb table, and some are missing; sequencing was by immunoSEQ multiplex PCR. The repertoire holds some 200,000 clones, with 81% as singletons. The source material was PBMCs. The receptors stem from a woman aged 25 to 39 in good health and CMV-seronegative.

J is TRBJ2-1 and V is TRBV19, with TRBD2 matching over 9 bases. V trimming: 6 bases; J trimming: 4 bases; junction bases outside the gene matches: 7. This CDR3 is 15 amino acids long. Germline CDR1 and CDR2: LNHDA and SQIVND (reference sequence). CDR3 loop: CASRLLAGMYNEQFF. The CDR3 region has the DNA TGTGCCAGTAGGCTCCTAGCGGGAATGTACAATGAGCAGTTCTTC.

This clone was counted only a few times. The chain combines TRBV6-4 with TRBJ2-1, with D possibly being TRBD2 (6 bases). This CDR3 spans 18 amino acids. V gave up 0 bases and J gave up 4 bases, with 19 bases separating them. Germline-derived CDR1 and CDR2 are MRHNA and SNTAGT. The CDR3 nucleotides are TGTGCCAGCAGTGACTCGGGTGAACTGGGGCGGGAATACAATGAGCAGTTCTTC. It specifies CASSDSGELGREYNEQFF.

In its sample, this clone was seen a few times. This chain joins TRBV7-2 and TRBJ2-3, with a possible D match to TRBD1 (6 bases). Germline V CDR1 and CDR2: SGHTA, FQGNSA. The ends were cut back, 2 bases at V and 7 bases at J, with 16 bases in the middle. CDR3 length: 15 residues. CDR3 DNA: TGTGCCAGCAGCTTAATGGGGGCGATTATGAATACGCAGTATTTT. It yields the protein CASSLMGAIMNTQYF.

The chain couples TRBV6-1 to TRBJ1-5, with D tentatively TRBD1 (5 bases). The CDR3 is 15 residues long. Germline CDR1 MNHNS, CDR2 SASEGT. V dropped 2 bases and J dropped 4 bases, with 12 bases sitting between them. The CDR3 is CASSEMVGGNQPQHF. The CDR3 DNA reads TGTGCCAGCAGTGAAATGGTCGGGGGGAATCAGCCCCAGCATTTT.

The V gene is TRBV7-2, the J gene TRBJ2-5; TRBD1 aligns across 7 bases. This CDR3 is 15 amino acids long. Germline V gene sequence: CDR1 SGHTA, CDR2 FQGNSA. Losses at the gene ends were 0 bases for V and 1 base for J; bases not matched to a gene: 2. The CDR3 sequence: CASSLAGTAQETQYF. The CDR3 DNA reads TGTGCCAGCAGCTTAGCTGGGACAGCCCAAGAGACCCAGTACTTC. Supplemented by reference TRBV7-2 and TRBJ2-5, the full variable domain reads GAGVSQSPSNKVTEKGKDVELRCDPISGHTALYWYRQSLGQGLEFLIYFQGNSAPDKSGLPSDRFSAERTGGSVSTLTIQRTQQEDSAVYLCASSLAGTAQETQYFGPGTRLLVL.

The chain is built from TRBV6-1 and TRBJ1-2, with unresolved D. Germline V gives CDR1 MNHNS, CDR2 SASEGT. The CDR3 sequence is 13 residues long. V lost 8 bases to trimming and J lost 2 bases, with 12 bases between them. The CDR3 loop reads CASLRGPNYGYTF. Here the CDR3 DNA reads TGTGCCAGCTTAAGAGGCCCCAACTATGGCTACACCTTC.

V and J are TRBV4-1 and TRBJ1-2; 7 nucleotides agree with TRBD1. V shed 5 bases and J 1 base; nucleotides not matched to a gene: 1. This CDR3 has 13 residues. Per the germline V gene, CDR1 is MGHRA and CDR2 is YSYEKL. This CDR3 is CASSAGGNYGYTF. The DNA of the CDR3 is TGCGCCAGCAGCGCAGGGGGTAACTATGGCTACACCTTC.

The chain is built from TRBV18 and TRBJ1-3, with D possibly matching TRBD1 (5 bases). V was cut by 8 bases and J by 0 bases, with 11 bases left in between. CDR1 and CDR2 from the germline V gene are KGHSH and LQKENI. The CDR3 extends over 14 amino acids. In DNA, the CDR3 is TGTGCCAGCGCGACAGCTGTCTCTGGAAACACCATATATTTT. This codes for CASATAVSGNTIYF.

This clone was seen only a few times. The V call is TRBV27, the J call TRBJ1-1, with 9 bases that match TRBD1. Losses at the gene ends were 4 bases for V and 5 bases for J; bases not matched to a gene: 5. There are 14 residues in the CDR3. CDR1 MNHEY and CDR2 SMNVEV come from the germline V gene (reference sequence). The CDR3 DNA reads TGTGCCAGCAGTTCTCCCGGGACAGGGACTGAAGCTTTCTTT. Translation: CASSSPGTGTEAFF.

The chain employs TRBV4-3 and TRBJ2-7; a possible D gene is TRBD1 (5 bases). The CDR3 covers 13 residues. CDR1 and CDR2 (germline): LGHNA, YSLEER. V lost 1 base and J 5 bases, leaving 9 bases between the germline ends. CDR3 nucleotide sequence: TGCGCCAGCAGCCAAGGGACAAGGGACGAGCAGTACTTC. Amino acids: CASSQGTRDEQYF.

This rearrangement joins TRBV2 to TRBJ2-1, with a weak D call TRBD2 (6 bases). The CDR3 runs 17 residues. Germline V gives CDR1 SNHLY, CDR2 FYNNEI. V lost 3 bases and J lost 2, with 17 bases in between. The CDR3 nucleotides read TGTGCCAGCAGTGAGCCCCCCCGCGGGGCAACCTACAATGAGCAGTTCTTC. Translating it yields CASSEPPRGATYNEQFF.

The rearrangement links TRBV18 to TRBJ2-3; D uncertain. V lost 10 bases and J 4 bases, leaving 9 bases between the germline ends. CDR1 and CDR2 (germline): KGHSH, LQKENI. The CDR3 length is 11 residues. CDR3 sequence reads: CATGGADTQYF. The DNA for the CDR3 is TGTGCCACCGGCGGCGCAGATACGCAGTATTTT.

The count of this clone is one. The chain recombines TRBV10-3 with TRBJ2-2; D is unclear. The CDR3 covers 12 residues. Trimming took 10 bases from V and 3 from J, leaving 9 bases between them. CDR1 is ENHRY and CDR2 is SYGVKD in the germline V gene. CDR3 bases: TGTGCCACCCGTGGAGACACCGGGGAGCTGTTTTTT. Translated, it gives CATRGDTGELFF.

This clone was recorded once. The chain is built from TRBV19 and TRBJ2-7, with a possible D match to TRBD2 (5 bases). Germline assignment: CDR1 LNHDA and CDR2 SQIVND (reference sequence). V was shortened by 3 bases and J by 2 bases, with 11 bases between the two germline ends. The CDR3 runs 14 residues. In DNA, the CDR3 is TGTGCCAGTAGTATGTCCGACGGGACCTACGAGCAGTACTTC. Its translation: CASSMSDGTYEQYF.

This chain joins TRBV10-1 and TRBJ1-6, with D perhaps TRBD1 (6 bases). CDR1 is WNHNN, CDR2 SYGVQD, per germline (reference sequence). There are 14 residues in the CDR3. Trimming pared 11 bases from V and 5 bases from J, leaving 16 bases between. CDR3 sequence (DNA): TGCGCCCCCGGGGGGGGCTGTCATAATTCACCCCTCCACTTT. Amino acids: CAPGGGCHNSPLHF.

The CDR3, as DNA: TGTGCCAGCAGCCAAGTTGGGGGGAGGGGAAGGAGGCAGTACTTC. This gives the protein CASSQVGGRGRRQYF. This chain uses TRBV14 with TRBJ2-7; 7 bases fit TRBD2. Germline V gene data show CDR1 as SGHDN and CDR2 as FVKESK. V shed 1 base and J 9 bases; nucleotides not matched to a gene: 12. CDR3 size: 15 residues.

The chain employs TRBV7-9 and TRBJ2-1; a weak D match, TRBD2 (6 bases). The V and J ends lost 3 bases and 3 bases respectively, with 12 bases between them. The CDR3 covers 15 residues. CDR1 SEHNR and CDR2 FQNEAQ come from the germline V gene (reference sequence). CDR3 coding DNA: TGTGCCAGCAGCTTTCCCGGGAGTAACTACAATGAGCAGTTCTTC. Translation: CASSFPGSNYNEQFF. The full variable domain, in which reference TRBV7-9 and TRBJ2-1 provide the parts outside the CDR3, is DTGVSQNPRHKITKRGQNVTFRCDPISEHNRLYWYRQTLGQGPEFLTYFQNEAQLEKSRLLSDRFSAERPKGSFSTLEIQRTEQGDSAMYLCASSFPGSNYNEQFFGPGTRLTVL.

The chain links TRBV7-2 to TRBJ2-3; 8 nucleotides match TRBD2. Germline trimming cut 5 bases from V and 1 base from J; bases unmatched to any gene: 2. This CDR3 has 14 amino acids. Germline lookup yields CDR1 SGHTA and CDR2 FQGNSA. The CDR3 nucleotides are TGTGCCAGCAGCGCGACTAGCGGCACAGATACGCAGTATTTT. Translating it yields CASSATSGTDTQYF. Supplemented by reference TRBV7-2 and TRBJ2-3, the full variable domain reads GAGVSQSPSNKVTEKGKDVELRCDPISGHTALYWYRQSLGQGLEFLIYFQGNSAPDKSGLPSDRFSAERTGGSVSTLTIQRTQQEDSAVYLCASSATSGTDTQYFGPGTRLTVL.

V gene TRBV9 combines with J gene TRBJ2-7; TRBD2 aligns across 12 bases. The germline V gene encodes CDR1 SGDLS and CDR2 YYNGEE. The CDR3 loop spans 18 amino acids. The trim removed 4 bases at V and 4 bases at J, leaving 15 bases unmatched. Here the CDR3 reads CASSPLTIGLAGRYEQYF. The CDR3 DNA follows: TGTGCCAGCAGCCCACTAACTATCGGACTAGCGGGAAGATACGAGCAGTACTTC. The variable domain in full, completed from reference TRBV9 and TRBJ2-7, reads DSGVTQTPKHLITATGQRVTLRCSPRSGDLSVYWYQQSLDQGLQFLIQYYNGEERAKGNILERFSAQQFPDLHSELNLSSLELGDSALYFCASSPLTIGLAGRYEQYFGPGTRLTVT.

The rearrangement uses TRBV19 and TRBJ2-7, with a tentative D call TRBD1 (6 bases). Germline-derived CDR1 and CDR2 are LNHDA and SQIVND (reference sequence). The V gene lost 3 bases and the J gene lost 2 bases, with 20 bases spanning the gap. The length of the CDR3 is 17 residues. CDR3 bases: TGTGCCAGTAGTATCGGTGCGGGCACAGGGCACACCTACGAGCAGTACTTC. As protein: CASSIGAGTGHTYEQYF.

This chain uses TRBV2 with TRBJ2-5, with TRBD1 matching 7 bases. The length of the CDR3 is 14 residues. Germline CDR1 SNHLY, CDR2 FYNNEI. With V trimmed by 4 bases and J by 5 bases, 7 bases remained unmatched. The CDR3 protein is CASSGRTGGETQYF. The CDR3 bases are TGTGCCAGCAGTGGTCGGACAGGCGGCGAGACCCAGTACTTC.

As for this clone: One end of the junction fails to match germline, which may point to a read error. The V gene is TRBV5-4, the J gene TRBJ2-5; TRBD1 matches at 7 bases. Germline V CDR1 and CDR2: SGHNT, YYREEE (reference sequence). This CDR3 is built from 14 residues. CDR3 sequence: CAGSTTGVRETQYF. CDR3 coding DNA: TGTGCCGGCAGCACTACAGGGGTACGGGAGACCCAGTACTTC.

This chain connects TRBV7-2 to TRBJ2-7; TRBD2 might be the D (7 bases). Germline assignment: CDR1 SGHTA and CDR2 FQGNSA. V was shortened by 1 base and J by 7 bases, with 17 bases between the two germline ends. The CDR3 extends over 15 amino acids. In DNA form, the CDR3 reads TGTGCCAGCAGCTTAGTAGTGCAGGGGAGGGGGGAGCAGTACTTC. Translation: CASSLVVQGRGEQYF. The full variable domain, with the rest looked up from reference TRBV7-2 and TRBJ2-7, is GAGVSQSPSNKVTEKGKDVELRCDPISGHTALYWYRQSLGQGLEFLIYFQGNSAPDKSGLPSDRFSAERTGGSVSTLTIQRTQQEDSAVYLCASSLVVQGRGEQYFGPGTRLTVT.